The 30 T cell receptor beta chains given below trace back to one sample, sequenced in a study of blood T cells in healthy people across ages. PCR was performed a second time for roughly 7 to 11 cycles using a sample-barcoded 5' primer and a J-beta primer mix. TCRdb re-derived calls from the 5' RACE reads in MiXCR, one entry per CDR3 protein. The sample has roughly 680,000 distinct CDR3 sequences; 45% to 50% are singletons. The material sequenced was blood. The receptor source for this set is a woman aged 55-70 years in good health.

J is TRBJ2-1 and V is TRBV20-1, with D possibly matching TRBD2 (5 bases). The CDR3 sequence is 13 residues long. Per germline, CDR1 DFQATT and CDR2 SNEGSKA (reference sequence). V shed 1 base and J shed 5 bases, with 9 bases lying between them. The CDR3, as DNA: TGCAGTGCTAGAGGAGGGAGTAACAATGAGCAGTTCTTC. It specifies CSARGGSNNEQFF.

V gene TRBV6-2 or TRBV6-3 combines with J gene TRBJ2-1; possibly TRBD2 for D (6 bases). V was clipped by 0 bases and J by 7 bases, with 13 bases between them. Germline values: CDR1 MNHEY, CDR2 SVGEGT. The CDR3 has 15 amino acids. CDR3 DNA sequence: TGTGCCAGCAGTTACTCGGGACTCGTGCGGAATGAGCAGTTCTTC. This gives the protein CASSYSGLVRNEQFF.

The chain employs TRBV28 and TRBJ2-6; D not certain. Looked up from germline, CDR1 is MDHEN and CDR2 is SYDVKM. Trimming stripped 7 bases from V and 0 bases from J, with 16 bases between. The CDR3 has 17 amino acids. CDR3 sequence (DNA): TGTGCCAGCACCCCCTTGCCGGCCCGCTCTGGGGCCAACGTCCTGACTTTC. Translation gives CASTPLPARSGANVLTF.

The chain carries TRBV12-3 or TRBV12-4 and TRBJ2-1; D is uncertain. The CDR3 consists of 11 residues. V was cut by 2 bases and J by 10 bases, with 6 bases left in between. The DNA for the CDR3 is TGTGCCAGCAGTTTAATGGGGGAGCAGTTCTTC. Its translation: CASSLMGEQFF.

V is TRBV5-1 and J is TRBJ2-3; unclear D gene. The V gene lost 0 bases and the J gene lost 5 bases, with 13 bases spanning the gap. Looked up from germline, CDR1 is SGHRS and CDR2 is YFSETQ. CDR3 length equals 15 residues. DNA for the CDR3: TGCGCCAGCAGCTTGGATAACTACCCAAGAGATACGCAGTATTTT. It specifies CASSLDNYPRDTQYF.

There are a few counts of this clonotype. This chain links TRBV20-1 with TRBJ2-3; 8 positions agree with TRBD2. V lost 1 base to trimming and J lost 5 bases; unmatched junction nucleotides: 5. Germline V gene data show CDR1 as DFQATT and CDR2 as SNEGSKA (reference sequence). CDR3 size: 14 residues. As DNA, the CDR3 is TGCAGTGCTAGAGTTAGCGGGACGGGAGATACGCAGTATTTT. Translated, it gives CSARVSGTGDTQYF.

The CDR3 spells CASSFLPRGVEETQYF. The CDR3 DNA reads as TGTGCCAGCAGTTTCTTACCCCGGGGCGTAGAAGAGACCCAGTACTTC. The gene calls are TRBV6-2 or TRBV6-3 and TRBJ2-4; D might be TRBD1 or TRBD2, each matching 5 bases. The DNA end is a closer match to TRBJ2-5, so the J assignment may be wrong. CDR1 is MNHEY, CDR2 SVGEGT, per germline. The CDR3 has 16 amino acids.

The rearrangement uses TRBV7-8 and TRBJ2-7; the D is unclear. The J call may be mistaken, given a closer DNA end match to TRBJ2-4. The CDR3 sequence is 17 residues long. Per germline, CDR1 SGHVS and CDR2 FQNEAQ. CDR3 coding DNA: TGTGCCAGCAGCTCGACCCCCTTTAACGGTGTCAAAAACATTCAGTACTTC. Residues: CASSSTPFNGVKNIQYF.

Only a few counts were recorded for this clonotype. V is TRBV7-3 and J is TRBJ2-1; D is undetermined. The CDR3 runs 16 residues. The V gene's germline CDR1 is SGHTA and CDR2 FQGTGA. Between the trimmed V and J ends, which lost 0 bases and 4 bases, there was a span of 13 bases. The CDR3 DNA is TGTGCCAGCAGCTTAACGTGGGGTACCGCTTACAATGAGCAGTTCTTC. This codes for CASSLTWGTAYNEQFF.

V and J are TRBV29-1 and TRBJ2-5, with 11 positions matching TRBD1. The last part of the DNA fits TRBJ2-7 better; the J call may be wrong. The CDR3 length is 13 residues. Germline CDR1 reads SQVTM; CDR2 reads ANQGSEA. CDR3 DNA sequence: TGCAGCGTTGCGGACAGGGGGCTGGGCGAGCAGTACTTC. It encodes CSVADRGLGEQYF.

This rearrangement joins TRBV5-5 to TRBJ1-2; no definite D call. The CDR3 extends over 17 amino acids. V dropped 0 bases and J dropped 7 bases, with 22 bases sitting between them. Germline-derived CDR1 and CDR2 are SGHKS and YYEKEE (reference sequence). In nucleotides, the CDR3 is TGTGCCAGCAGCTTGGATGTGGGCCAAATGGACCACTGTGGCTACACCTTC. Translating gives CASSLDVGQMDHCGYTF.

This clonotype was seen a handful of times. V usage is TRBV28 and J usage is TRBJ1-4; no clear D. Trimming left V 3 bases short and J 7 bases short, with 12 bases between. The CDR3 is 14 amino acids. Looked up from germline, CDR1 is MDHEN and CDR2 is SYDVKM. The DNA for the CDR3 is TGTGCCAGCAGTTTGAGAAGGTCGGCTGAAAAACTGTTTTTT. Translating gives CASSLRRSAEKLFF. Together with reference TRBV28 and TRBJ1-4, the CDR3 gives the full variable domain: DVKVTQSSRYLVKRTGEKVFLECVQDMDHENMFWYRQDPGLGLRLIYFSYDVKMKEKGDIPEGYSVSREKKERFSLILESASTNQTSMYLCASSLRRSAEKLFFGSGTQLSVL.

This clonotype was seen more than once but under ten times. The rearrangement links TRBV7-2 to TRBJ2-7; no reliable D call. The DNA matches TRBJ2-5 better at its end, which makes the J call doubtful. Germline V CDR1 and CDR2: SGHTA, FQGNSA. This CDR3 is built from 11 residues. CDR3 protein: CASSASETQYF. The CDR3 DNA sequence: TGTGCCAGCAGCGCCTCAGAGACCCAGTACTTC.

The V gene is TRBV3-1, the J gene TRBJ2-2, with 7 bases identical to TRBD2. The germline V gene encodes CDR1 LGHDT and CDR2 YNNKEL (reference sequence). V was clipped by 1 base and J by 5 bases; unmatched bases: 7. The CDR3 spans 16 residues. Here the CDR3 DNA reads TGTGCCAGCAGCCAAGCTCCGGGACTACTGACCGGGGAGCTGTTTTTT. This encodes CASSQAPGLLTGELFF.

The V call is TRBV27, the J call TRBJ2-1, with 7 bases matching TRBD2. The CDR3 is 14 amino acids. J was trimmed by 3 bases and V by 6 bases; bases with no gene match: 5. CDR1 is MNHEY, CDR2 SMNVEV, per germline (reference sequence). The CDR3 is CASSPLANYNEQFF. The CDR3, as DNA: TGTGCCAGCAGCCCACTAGCGAACTACAATGAGCAGTTCTTC.

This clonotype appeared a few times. CDR3 in amino acids: CSASFDRGNSPLHF. The DNA for the CDR3 is TGCAGTGCTAGTTTTGACAGGGGGAATTCACCCCTCCACTTT. This chain joins TRBV20-1 and TRBJ1-6; 9 positions agree with TRBD1. The CDR3 is made up of 14 amino acids. Germline assignment: CDR1 DFQATT and CDR2 SNEGSKA (reference sequence). Trimming took 3 bases from V and 7 from J; bases not matched to a gene: 4.

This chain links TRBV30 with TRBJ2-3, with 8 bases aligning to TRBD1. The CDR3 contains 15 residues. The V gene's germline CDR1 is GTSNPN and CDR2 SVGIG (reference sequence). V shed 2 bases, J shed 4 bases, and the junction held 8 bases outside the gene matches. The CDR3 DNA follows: TGTGCCTGGAGTAGGGACAGGATTAAGCCAGATACGCAGTATTTT. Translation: CAWSRDRIKPDTQYF.

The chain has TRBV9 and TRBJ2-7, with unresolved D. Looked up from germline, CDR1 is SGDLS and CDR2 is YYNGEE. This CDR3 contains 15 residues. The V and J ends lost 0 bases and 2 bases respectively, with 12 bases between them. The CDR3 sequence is CASSVDAAGTYEQYF. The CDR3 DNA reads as TGTGCCAGCAGCGTAGATGCGGCTGGCACCTACGAGCAGTACTTC.

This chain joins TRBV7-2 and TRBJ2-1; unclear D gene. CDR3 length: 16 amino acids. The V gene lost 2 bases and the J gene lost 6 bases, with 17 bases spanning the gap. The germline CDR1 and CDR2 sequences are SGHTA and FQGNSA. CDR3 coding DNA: TGTGCCAGCAGCTTATACTGGCTAGACGCTACCAATGAGCAGTTCTTC. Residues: CASSLYWLDATNEQFF.

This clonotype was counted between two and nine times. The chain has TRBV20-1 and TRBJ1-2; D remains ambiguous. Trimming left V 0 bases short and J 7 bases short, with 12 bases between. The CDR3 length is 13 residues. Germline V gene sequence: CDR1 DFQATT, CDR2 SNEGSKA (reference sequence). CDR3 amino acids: CSAREMWAGGYTF. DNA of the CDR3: TGCAGTGCTAGAGAGATGTGGGCGGGTGGCTACACCTTC.

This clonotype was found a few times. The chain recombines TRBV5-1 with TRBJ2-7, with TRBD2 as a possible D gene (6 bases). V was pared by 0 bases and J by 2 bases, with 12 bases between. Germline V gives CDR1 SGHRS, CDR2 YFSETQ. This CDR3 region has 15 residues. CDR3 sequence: CASSLAGGHTYEQYF. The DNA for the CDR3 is TGCGCCAGCAGCTTGGCCGGGGGTCATACCTACGAGCAGTACTTC.

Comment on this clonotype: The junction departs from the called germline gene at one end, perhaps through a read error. The CDR3: CASSETGGAGITSSGANVPTF. CDR3 in DNA: TGTGCCAGCAGTGAAACAGGGGGCGCGGGGATTACGAGCTCCGGGGCCAACGTCCCGACTTTC. The V and J genes are TRBV25-1 and TRBJ2-6; TRBD1 matches at 9 bases. CDR3 length: 21 amino acids. Per germline, CDR1 MGHDK and CDR2 SYGVNS.

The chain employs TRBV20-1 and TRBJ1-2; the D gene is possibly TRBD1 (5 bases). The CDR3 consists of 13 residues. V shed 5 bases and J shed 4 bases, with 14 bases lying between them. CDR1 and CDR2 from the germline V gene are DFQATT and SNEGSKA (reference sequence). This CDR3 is CSAARQSVYGYTF. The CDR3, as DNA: TGCAGTGCTGCACGACAGTCGGTCTATGGCTACACCTTC.

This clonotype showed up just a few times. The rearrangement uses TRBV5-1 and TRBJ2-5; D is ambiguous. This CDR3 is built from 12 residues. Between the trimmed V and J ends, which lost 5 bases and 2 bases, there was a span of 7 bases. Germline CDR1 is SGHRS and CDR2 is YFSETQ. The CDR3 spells CASRQVQETQYF. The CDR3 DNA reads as TGCGCCAGCAGACAAGTACAAGAGACCCAGTACTTC.

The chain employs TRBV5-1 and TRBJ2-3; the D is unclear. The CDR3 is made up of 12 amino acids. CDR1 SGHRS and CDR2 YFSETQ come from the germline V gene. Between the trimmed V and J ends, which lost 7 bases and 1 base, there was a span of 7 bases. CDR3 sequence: CASGDGTDTQYF. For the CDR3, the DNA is TGCGCCAGCGGTGACGGCACAGATACGCAGTATTTT.

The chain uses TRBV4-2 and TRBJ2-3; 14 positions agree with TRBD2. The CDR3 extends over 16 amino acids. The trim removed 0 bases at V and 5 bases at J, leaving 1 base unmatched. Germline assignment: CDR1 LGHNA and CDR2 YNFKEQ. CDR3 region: CASSQDGTSGRDTQYF. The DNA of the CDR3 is TGTGCCAGCAGCCAAGACGGGACTAGCGGGAGAGATACGCAGTATTTT.

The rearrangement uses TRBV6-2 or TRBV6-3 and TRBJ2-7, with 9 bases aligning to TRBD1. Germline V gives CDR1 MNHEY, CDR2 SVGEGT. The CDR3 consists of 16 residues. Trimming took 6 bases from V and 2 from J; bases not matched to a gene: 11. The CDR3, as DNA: TGTGCCAGCAGCCAAAAGCGGGACAGGGTAGCCTACGAGCAGTACTTC. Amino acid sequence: CASSQKRDRVAYEQYF.

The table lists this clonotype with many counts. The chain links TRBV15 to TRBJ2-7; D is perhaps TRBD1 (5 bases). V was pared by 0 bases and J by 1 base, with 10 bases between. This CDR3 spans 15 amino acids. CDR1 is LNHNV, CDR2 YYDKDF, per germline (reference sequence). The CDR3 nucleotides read TGTGCCACCAGCAGAGATACCCAGGGTTCCTACGAGCAGTACTTC. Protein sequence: CATSRDTQGSYEQYF.

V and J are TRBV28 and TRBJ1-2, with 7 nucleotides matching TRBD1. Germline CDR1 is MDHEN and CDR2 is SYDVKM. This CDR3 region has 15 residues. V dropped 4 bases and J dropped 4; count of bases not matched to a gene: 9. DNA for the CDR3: TGTGCCAGCAGTTCAGGGCGACAGGGTCTCTATGGCTACACCTTC. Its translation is CASSSGRQGLYGYTF.

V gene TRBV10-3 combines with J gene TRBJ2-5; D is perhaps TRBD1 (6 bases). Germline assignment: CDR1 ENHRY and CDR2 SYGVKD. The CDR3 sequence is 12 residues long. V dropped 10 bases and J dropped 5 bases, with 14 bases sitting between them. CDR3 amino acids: CATVGGGETQYF. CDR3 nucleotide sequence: TGTGCCACCGTAGGGGGTGGGGAGACCCAGTACTTC.